The 9 T cell receptor beta chains presented below share a single source sample, sequenced in a study of identical twins. In TCRdb, the 5' RACE reads were re-called with MiXCR into one record per CDR3 protein. The sample comprises over 200,000 distinct CDR3 sequences, roughly 10% of which are singletons, and about a tenth rests with the top ten. The specimen sequenced was memory T cells sorted from blood. These receptors were taken from a man between 45 and 60 years old in good health.

There are a few counts of this clonotype. This chain links TRBV12-3 or TRBV12-4 with TRBJ2-1; 14 bases are a match to TRBD2. Trimming cost V 5 bases and J 6 bases; bases outside gene matches: 3. The CDR3 consists of 15 residues. CDR3 in DNA: TGTGCCAGCAGTCGGACTAGCGGGAGGAGCAATGAGCAGTTCTTC. Protein product: CASSRTSGRSNEQFF.

This rearrangement joins TRBV4-3 to TRBJ2-7, with TRBD1 matching 7 bases. V shed 2 bases, J shed 9 bases, and the junction held 13 bases outside the gene matches. Per germline, CDR1 LGHNA and CDR2 YSLEER. The CDR3 is 15 residues long. CDR3 coding DNA: TGCGCCAGCAGCCAAAATACTCGGACAGGTGCTGGGCAGTACTTC. It is translated as CASSQNTRTGAGQYF.

This clonotype was counted at least ten times. This sequence joins TRBV20-1 and TRBJ2-1; D is perhaps TRBD2 (5 bases). The CDR3 contains 15 residues. CDR1 and CDR2 (germline): DFQATT, SNEGSKA (reference sequence). V lost 1 base and J 4 bases, leaving 14 bases between the germline ends. The CDR3 spells CSARVRADAYNEQFF. The CDR3 coding sequence is TGCAGTGCTAGAGTGCGGGCGGACGCTTACAATGAGCAGTTCTTC.

This clonotype turned up a few times. The junction does not match germline at one end; this may be a read error. The rearrangement joins TRBV4-3 to TRBJ1-1; the D is unclear. The CDR3 is 16 residues long. Germline lookup yields CDR1 LGHNA and CDR2 YSLEER. The CDR3 here is CASSQEVVRANAEAFF. Here the CDR3 DNA reads TGCGCCAGCAGCCAAGAAGTGGTGAGGGCGAACGCTGAAGCTTTCTTT.

This clonotype appeared many times. V and J are TRBV7-2 and TRBJ2-5; D is undetermined. The length of the CDR3 is 12 residues. In germline, CDR1 is SGHTA, CDR2 FQGNSA. Trimming left V 5 bases short and J 6 bases short, with 10 bases between. In nucleotides, the CDR3 is TGTGCCAGCAGCCCGGACCGTCAGACCCAGTACTTC. Its translation is CASSPDRQTQYF.

This clonotype was counted ten times or more. The chain recombines TRBV12-3 or TRBV12-4 with TRBJ2-7, with a weak D call TRBD2 (5 bases). V was pared by 5 bases and J by 6 bases, with 17 bases between. The CDR3 has 14 amino acids. DNA of the CDR3: TGTGCCAGCAGTCAATGGAGGAGCACGGGCGAGCAGTACTTC. Translating gives CASSQWRSTGEQYF.

The chain joins TRBV28 to TRBJ2-3; 9 bases fit TRBD1. CDR1 is MDHEN, CDR2 SYDVKM, per germline. J lost 13 bases, V lost 6 bases, and 8 bases had no gene match. The CDR3 runs 12 residues. The CDR3 DNA sequence: TGTGCCAGCAGCTGGGGGGGACAGGGAGAGTATTTT. It translates to CASSWGGQGEYF. The full variable domain, completed using reference TRBV28 and TRBJ2-3, is DVKVTQSSRYLVKRTGEKVFLECVQDMDHENMFWYRQDPGLGLRLIYFSYDVKMKEKGDIPEGYSVSREKKERFSLILESASTNQTSMYLCASSWGGQGEYFGPGTRLTVL.

This clonotype was counted a few times. This chain uses TRBV28 with TRBJ2-1; a weak D match, TRBD2 (5 bases). Germline V gene sequence: CDR1 MDHEN, CDR2 SYDVKM. The CDR3 length is 14 residues. The V and J ends lost 6 bases and 7 bases respectively, with 16 bases between them. The CDR3 loop reads CASRRHSSVNEQFF. CDR3 coding DNA: TGTGCCAGCAGGAGGCACAGTAGCGTTAATGAGCAGTTCTTC.

J is TRBJ2-7 and V is TRBV7-2; 9 nucleotides agree with TRBD1. The ends lost 6 bases at V and 2 bases at J; junction bases unmatched: 8. CDR1 is SGHTA and CDR2 is FQGNSA in the germline V gene. The CDR3 is 15 amino acids. CDR3 loop: CASSHDRGSAYEQYF. Here the CDR3 DNA reads TGTGCCAGCAGTCATGACAGGGGGTCTGCCTACGAGCAGTACTTC.